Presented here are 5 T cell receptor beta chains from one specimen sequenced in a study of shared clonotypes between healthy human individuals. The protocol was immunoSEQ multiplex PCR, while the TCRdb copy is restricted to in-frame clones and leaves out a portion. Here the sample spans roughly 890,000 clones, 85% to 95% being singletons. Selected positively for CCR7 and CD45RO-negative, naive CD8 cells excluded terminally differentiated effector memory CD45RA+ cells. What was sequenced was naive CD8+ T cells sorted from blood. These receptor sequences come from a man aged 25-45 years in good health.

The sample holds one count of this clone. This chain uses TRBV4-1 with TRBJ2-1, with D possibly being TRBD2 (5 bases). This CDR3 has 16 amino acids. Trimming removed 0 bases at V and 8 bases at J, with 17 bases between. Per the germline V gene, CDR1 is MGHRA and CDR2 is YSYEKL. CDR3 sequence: CASSQERRGGVDEQFF. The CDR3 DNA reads TGCGCCAGCAGCCAAGAGCGCCGGGGTGGAGTTGATGAGCAGTTCTTC.

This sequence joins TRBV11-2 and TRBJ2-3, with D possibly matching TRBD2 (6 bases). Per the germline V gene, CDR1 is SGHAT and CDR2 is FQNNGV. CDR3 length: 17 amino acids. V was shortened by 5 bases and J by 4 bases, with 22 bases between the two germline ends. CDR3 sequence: CASSPGYRAREADTQYF. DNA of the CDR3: TGTGCCAGCAGCCCCGGTTACCGGGCCAGGGAGGCAGATACGCAGTATTTT.

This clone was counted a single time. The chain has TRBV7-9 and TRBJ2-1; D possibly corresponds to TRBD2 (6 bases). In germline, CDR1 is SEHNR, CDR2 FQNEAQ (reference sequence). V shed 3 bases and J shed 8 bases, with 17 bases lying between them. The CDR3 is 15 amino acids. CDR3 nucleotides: TGTGCCAGCAGCTTGGGACTTGGATCTCACGATGAGCAGTTCTTC. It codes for CASSLGLGSHDEQFF.

The CDR3 sequence: CASSYYNTGELFF. The CDR3 coding sequence is TGTGCCAGCAGTTACTACAACACCGGGGAGCTGTTTTTT. The chain carries TRBV6-5 and TRBJ2-2; D not certain. Trimming removed 1 base from V and 2 bases from J, with 2 bases in between. Per the germline V gene, CDR1 is MNHEY and CDR2 is SVGAGI. The CDR3 spans 13 residues.

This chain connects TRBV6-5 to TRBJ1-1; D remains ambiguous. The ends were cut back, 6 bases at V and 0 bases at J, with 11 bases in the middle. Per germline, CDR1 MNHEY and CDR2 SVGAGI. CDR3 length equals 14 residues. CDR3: CASSRYGVNTEAFF. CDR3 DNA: TGTGCCAGCAGCCGGTACGGGGTGAACACTGAAGCTTTCTTT.